The present T cell receptor beta chain was sequenced within a study of vaccination and CD4 T cells after COVID-19. On the study more broadly: Participants received two doses of either BNT162b2 or mRNA-1273 vaccine. Post-COVID samples were collected a median approximately 93 days following diagnosis, spanning 35 to 161.

As concerns this clonotype: Its antigen is undetermined.

Whole-study findings and limits: Counts of SARS-CoV-2-reactive clonotypes had a median that went from roughly 21 to 40, a nonsignificant change.

Treatment denoted: approximately nine-day PBMC culture with coronavirus spike peptide pools or control peptides (ViraFEST assay). The Oncomine TCR Beta short-read assay was what sequenced the DNA obtained from cultured CD4+ T cells. In this case, cultured CD4+ T cells provided the extracted genomic DNA. Via MiXCR, TCRdb re-called the PCR reads, giving one row per CDR3 protein. The table has about 10,000 distinct CDR3 sequences, about 60% seen once. Sequencing was done on a sample of CD4+ T cells from blood, cultured in vitro. This receptor was obtained from a human donor who had recovered from COVID-19.

This chain's CDR3 is CASSLNGLTQYF. The CDR3 nucleotides read TGTGCCAGCAGTTTGAACGGCCTCACCCAGTACTTC. The gene calls are TRBV28 and TRBJ2-5; D gene unclear. Per the germline V gene, CDR1 is MDHEN and CDR2 is SYDVKM. The V and J ends lost 3 bases and 8 bases respectively, with 10 bases between them. This CDR3 has 12 amino acids.